The clone carrying this TCR beta chain was picked up a small number of times. What it binds is unknown. The ends were cut back, 6 bases at V and 0 bases at J, with 9 bases in the middle. The CDR3 spans 14 residues. CDR1 and CDR2 from the germline V gene are GTSNPN and SVGIG (reference sequence). Sample time point: patch test 3, about 24 weeks after DPC sensitization. Treatment given: therapeutic diphenylcyclopropenone sensitization with weekly scalp DPC. Total RNA was extracted from unfractionated whole blood. These data originate in a study of human T cells and chemical hapten exposure. About the research overall: Small discrepancies in pooled library volume mainly accounted for the varying TCR yields per sample. General study results and limits: High-frequency TCRs, those above 1 in 1000, stayed the same after DPC sensitization.

One entry per CDR3 protein, called by TCRdb with MiXCR from the RACE reads. The table has about 84,000 distinct CDR3 sequences, less than 14% seen once; the top ten hold more than 3%. The material was whole blood, obtained in connection with sensitization to the hapten diphenylcyclopropenone (DPC). The clonotype originates from a woman aged 45-65 years with alopecia areata. Some clones in this sample may be carry-over from other donors' samples. The chain has TRBV30 and TRBJ1-6, with a possible D match to TRBD1 (5 bases). CDR3 residues: CACRDRSYNSPLHF. The CDR3 DNA is TGTGCCTGCCGGGACCGCTCCTATAATTCACCCCTCCACTTT.